Here is one T cell receptor beta chain with its context. Its antigen is currently unknown. This sample is drawn from a study of PD-1 blockade in mismatch repair-deficient tumors. Study overall: Patients had eleven to twelve mismatch repair-deficient cancer types and were previously treated and progressing. Overall study results and limits: Rapid post-treatment expansion, then contraction, generally preceding radiologic response, marked tumor-resident clones.

Stated time point: archival surgical resection tumor tissue. A few pembrolizumab responders had their TCRs sequenced. Archival surgical resections supplied tumor tissue from the three responding patients. Method: immunoSEQ multiplex PCR; TCRdb's copy keeps in-frame clones and lacks some. The table includes about 3,500 clones, about 79% detected once. V was trimmed by 3 bases and J by 3 bases, leaving 9 bases between them. This CDR3 is 13 amino acids long. Germline CDR1 and CDR2: LNHDA and SQIVND (reference sequence). The chain employs TRBV19 and TRBJ2-7, with D tentatively TRBD1 (7 bases). This clonotype originated in an adult with mismatch repair-deficient cancer. The sequencing here drew on primary tumor tissue, taken from a patient treated with pembrolizumab. CDR3 nucleotides: TGTGCCAGTAGTATGCGGGACAGCTACGAGCAGTACTTC. The encoded protein is CASSMRDSYEQYF.